Following are 20 T cell receptor beta chains from one sample sequenced in a study of blood T cell repertoires in COVID-19. Profiling relied on immunoSEQ multiplex PCR, and the TCRdb table lists in-frame clones only, not all of them. This table holds fewer than 350,000 clones, roughly 90% found once. Source material: peripheral blood. All receptors come from a man aged 25 to 45 with COVID-19, enrolled during active disease.

The chain links TRBV7-9 to TRBJ2-5; unclear D gene. The length of the CDR3 is 14 residues. Germline CDR1 SEHNR, CDR2 FQNEAQ (reference sequence). V was pared by 5 bases and J by 0 bases, with 10 bases between. The chain's CDR3 is CASSPRLNQETQYF. The CDR3 region has the DNA TGTGCCAGCAGCCCTCGACTGAACCAAGAGACCCAGTACTTC.

As for this clone: The identical CDR3 is also encoded by other nucleotide sequences in the sample. The V gene is TRBV6-5, the J gene TRBJ1-5; 9 nucleotides match TRBD1. Unmatched junction bases numbered 7, after V lost 6 bases and J lost 4 bases. This CDR3 is built from 15 residues. CDR1 is MNHEY and CDR2 is SVGAGI in the germline V gene. CDR3 sequence: CASRLTGTGNQPQHF. The CDR3, as DNA: TGTGCCAGCAGGTTGACCGGGACAGGGAATCAGCCCCAGCATTTT.

This clone was observed a single time. V usage is TRBV12-1 and J usage is TRBJ2-1; the D call in the table, TRBD1, was not verified against the DNA. TRBV12-1 is designated a pseudogene. The CDR3 has 16 residues. The CDR3 sequence: CASSFETGFTYNEQFF. The CDR3 coding sequence is TGTGCCAGCAGCTTTGAGACAGGTTTTACCTACAATGAGCAGTTCTTC.

The J gene is TRBJ2-3, the V gene TRBV10-3; 11 bases agree with TRBD2. Germline loops: CDR1 ENHRY, CDR2 SYGVKD. The CDR3 has 15 residues. The V and J ends lost 6 bases and 2 bases, in that order; junction bases with no gene match: 4. CDR3 bases: TGTGCCATCAGATTAGCGGGAGGGCCCACAGATACGCAGTATTTT. Its translation is CAIRLAGGPTDTQYF.

J is TRBJ2-7 and V is TRBV7-8, with 11 bases identical to TRBD2. Per germline, CDR1 SGHVS and CDR2 FQNEAQ. V gave up 5 bases and J gave up 3 bases; unmatched junction bases: 6. The CDR3 has 15 residues. For the CDR3, the DNA is TGTGCCAGCAGCATGTCCGGGACTAGCGGCTACGAGCAGTACTTC. Translation gives CASSMSGTSGYEQYF.

This chain joins TRBV11-2 and TRBJ2-3; D might be TRBD1 (6 bases). This CDR3 region has 14 residues. Trimming cost V 4 bases and J 7 bases, with 15 bases left between them. CDR1 and CDR2 (germline): SGHAT, FQNNGV. The CDR3 loop is CASSYRDIHHTQYF. CDR3 DNA sequence: TGTGCCAGCAGCTACCGGGACATCCACCATACGCAGTATTTT. Full variable domain (missing parts from reference TRBV11-2 and TRBJ2-3): EAGVAQSPRYKIIEKRQSVAFWCNPISGHATLYWYQQILGQGPKLLIQFQNNGVVDDSQLPKDRFSAERLKGVDSTLKIQPAKLEDSAVYLCASSYRDIHHTQYFGPGTRLTVL.

The chain has TRBV7-3 and TRBJ1-2, with a possible D match to TRBD1 (5 bases). V was cut by 2 bases and J by 8 bases, with 27 bases left in between. Per germline, CDR1 SGHTA and CDR2 FQGTGA. This CDR3 region has 18 residues. The CDR3 here is CASSLRAGKFGEEGGYTF. The CDR3 DNA is TGTGCCAGCAGCTTACGGGCAGGGAAGTTTGGGGAAGAAGGGGGCTACACCTTC.

The chain uses TRBV6-1 and TRBJ1-5; perhaps TRBD1 as D (6 bases). Trimming removed 2 bases at V and 1 base at J, with 12 bases between. The germline V gene has CDR1 MNHNS and CDR2 SASEGT. This CDR3 is 16 amino acids long. Written as DNA, the CDR3 is TGTGCCAGCAGTGAAAGGGGGACGGGGAGCAATCAGCCCCAGCATTTT. Residues: CASSERGTGSNQPQHF.

V gene TRBV4-3 combines with J gene TRBJ1-2, with D perhaps matching TRBD1 (6 bases). CDR1 and CDR2 (germline): LGHNA, YSLEER. The CDR3 runs to 15 residues. The germline V and J ends were trimmed by 0 bases and 4 bases, with 12 bases remaining between them. Here the CDR3 reads CASSQEADRPYGYTF. CDR3 bases: TGCGCCAGCAGCCAAGAGGCCGACAGGCCCTATGGCTACACCTTC.

This chain uses TRBV10-3 with TRBJ2-1, with TRBD1 matching 7 bases. V was pared by 5 bases and J by 9 bases, with 13 bases of the junction left unmatched. The CDR3 is 15 amino acids. In germline, CDR1 is ENHRY, CDR2 SYGVKD. CDR3 sequence (DNA): TGTGCCATCAGTACACCGGGACAGCCGGTTCTTGAGCAGTTCTTC. This translates into CAISTPGQPVLEQFF.

The gene calls are TRBV7-2 and TRBJ2-7, with 11 bases identical to TRBD2. Germline CDR1 SGHTA, CDR2 FQGNSA. This CDR3 is 15 amino acids long. The J segment lost 12 bases and the V segment lost 2 bases, leaving 12 bases of the junction unmatched. The chain's CDR3 is CASSLFGTSGFKGYF. DNA for the CDR3: TGTGCCAGCAGCTTATTCGGGACTAGCGGCTTTAAGGGGTACTTC.

The genes are TRBV27 and TRBJ1-1; 10 nucleotides agree with TRBD1. CDR1 is MNHEY, CDR2 SMNVEV, per germline (reference sequence). The CDR3 is made up of 17 amino acids. Trimming removed 6 bases from V and 0 bases from J; junction bases left unmatched: 10. The CDR3 reads CASRSGTGVRMNTEAFF. DNA of the CDR3: TGTGCCAGCAGATCCGGGACAGGGGTTCGAATGAACACTGAAGCTTTCTTT.

The V gene is TRBV4-2, the J gene TRBJ2-1, with 7 bases fitting TRBD2. Germline CDR1 and CDR2: LGHNA and YNFKEQ. The CDR3 runs to 16 residues. J lost 8 bases, V lost 1 base, and 11 bases had no gene match. The CDR3 loop reads CASSQVAGGGWHEQFF. The CDR3 DNA sequence: TGTGCCAGCAGCCAAGTAGCGGGCGGAGGATGGCATGAGCAGTTCTTC.

The rearrangement uses TRBV24-1 and TRBJ2-2, with 8 positions matching TRBD1. Germline loops: CDR1 KGHDR, CDR2 SFDVKD. The ends lost 3 bases at V and 3 bases at J; junction bases unmatched: 8. The CDR3 has 17 residues. CDR3 sequence (DNA): TGTGCCACCAGTGATATACCTCAGACAGGGGACACCGGGGAGCTGTTTTTT. This gives the protein CATSDIPQTGDTGELFF.

The V call is TRBV7-8, the J call TRBJ1-6, with TRBD1 matching over 7 bases. From germline, CDR1 is SGHVS and CDR2 FQNEAQ. The CDR3 covers 15 residues. J was trimmed by 9 bases and V by 3 bases; bases with no gene match: 8. The CDR3 DNA reads as TGTGCCAGCAGCTTTTTGGAGGGGGCGGTTTCACCCCTCCACTTT. Its translation: CASSFLEGAVSPLHF. The full variable domain, rest sourced from reference TRBV7-8 and TRBJ1-6, is GAGVSQSPRYKVAKRGQDVALRCDPISGHVSLFWYQQALGQGPEFLTYFQNEAQLDKSGLPSDRFFAERPEGSVSTLKIQRTQQEDSAVYLCASSFLEGAVSPLHFGNGTRLTVT.

The J gene is TRBJ1-2, the V gene TRBV13; 9 positions agree with TRBD1. The CDR3 sequence is 14 residues long. V gave up 2 bases and J gave up 5 bases; unmatched junction bases: 3. Germline values: CDR1 PRHDT, CDR2 FYEKMQ (reference sequence). CDR3 residues: CASSLRTGVYGYTF. CDR3 nucleotide sequence: TGTGCCAGCAGCTTAAGGACAGGGGTATATGGCTACACCTTC.

V and J are TRBV7-7 and TRBJ2-7, with D tentatively TRBD2 (5 bases). The CDR3 spans 12 residues. The V gene's germline CDR1 is SSHAT and CDR2 FNYEAQ (reference sequence). Trimming took 1 base from V and 6 from J, leaving 7 bases between them. This CDR3 is CASSLGEGEQYF. The CDR3 DNA is TGTGCCAGCAGCTTAGGAGAGGGCGAGCAGTACTTC.

This sequence joins TRBV7-3 and TRBJ2-2; 7 bases match TRBD2. This CDR3 region has 16 residues. Germline CDR1 and CDR2: SGHTA and FQGTGA. With 5 bases clipped from V and 8 bases from J, the junction kept 14 bases outside the gene matches. CDR3 sequence: CASSVTGTMLKGELFF. The CDR3 DNA sequence: TGTGCCAGCAGCGTCACCGGGACTATGCTTAAGGGGGAGCTGTTTTTT.

V gene TRBV24-1 combines with J gene TRBJ2-1, with 10 bases matching TRBD2. The germline V gene has CDR1 KGHDR and CDR2 SFDVKD. The CDR3 loop spans 16 amino acids. Unmatched junction bases numbered 11, after V lost 6 bases and J lost 7 bases. CDR3 sequence (DNA): TGTGCCACCAGTTCCCCGGTGGGGACTAGCGCTAATGAGCAGTTCTTC. Its translation: CATSSPVGTSANEQFF.

The V and J genes are TRBV18 and TRBJ1-1; 8 bases line up with TRBD1. V lost 4 bases and J lost 10; bases outside the gene matches: 14. Germline V gene sequence: CDR1 KGHSH, CDR2 LQKENI. The CDR3 sequence is 15 residues long. The CDR3 here is CASSLQGQAKVGAFF. The CDR3 bases are TGTGCCAGCTCACTACAGGGACAGGCAAAAGTGGGAGCTTTCTTT.